This TCR beta chain was found in a study of relationships among human T cell subsets. TCR alpha and beta CDR3s were amplified from mRNA by semiquantitative ARM-PCR. ARM-PCR used tagged nested gene-specific primers, then communal superprimers for exponential amplification. Via MiXCR, TCRdb re-called the multiplex PCR reads, giving one row per CDR3 protein. The sample holds more than 8,500 distinct CDR3 sequences, around 59% seen once. Details on this clonotype: Its antigen is not known.

The CD45RA-negative fraction was bead-selected with anti-CD45RO to obtain memory T cells. The CDR3 runs to 12 residues. CDR1 is MDHEN, CDR2 SYDVKM, per germline. V trimming: 5 bases; J trimming: 10 bases; junction bases outside the gene matches: 5. Study findings and constraints: Bead-based sorting did not rule out CD4+CD8+ double-positive cells. Over 55% of CD8+ cytotoxic sequences came from clones with over 100 reads. Th1, Th2 and regulatory subsets overlapped substantially in CDR3 sequences.

The clonotype originates from a man in his forties in good health. The chain has TRBV28 and TRBJ2-3, with 8 positions matching TRBD1. Sequences were obtained from memory T cells sorted from blood. The CDR3 region has the DNA TGTGCCAGCAGTCAGGGGGCGAAGGCGCAGTATTTT. This sequence encodes CASSQGAKAQYF.